This TCR beta chain is from a study of brain metastases from non-small cell lung cancer. Study-wide findings and caveats: Expanded T-cell clones appeared in 64% of brain metastases over primaries. T-cell infiltration was lower in brain metastases than primaries (P < 0.001).

On this clone itself: What it binds is unknown.

Some clones are missing from TCRdb's copy, which holds only in-frame ones; the method was immunoSEQ multiplex PCR. The table shows around 4,000 clones, with 85% to 90% occurring only once. The V gene's germline CDR1 is LGHDT and CDR2 YNNKEL (reference sequence). J lost 10 bases, V lost 0 bases, and 8 bases had no gene match. The CDR3 has 15 residues. Source material: primary lung tumor tissue. The sequence derives from a donor at least 40 years old with non-small cell lung cancer. This rearrangement joins TRBV3-1 (or the pseudogene TRBV3-2) to TRBJ2-1; 8 nucleotides match TRBD2. The CDR3 region is CASSQEVRGAREQFF. The CDR3 DNA follows: TGTGCCAGCAGCCAAGAGGTGCGGGGGGCTCGGGAGCAGTTCTTC.